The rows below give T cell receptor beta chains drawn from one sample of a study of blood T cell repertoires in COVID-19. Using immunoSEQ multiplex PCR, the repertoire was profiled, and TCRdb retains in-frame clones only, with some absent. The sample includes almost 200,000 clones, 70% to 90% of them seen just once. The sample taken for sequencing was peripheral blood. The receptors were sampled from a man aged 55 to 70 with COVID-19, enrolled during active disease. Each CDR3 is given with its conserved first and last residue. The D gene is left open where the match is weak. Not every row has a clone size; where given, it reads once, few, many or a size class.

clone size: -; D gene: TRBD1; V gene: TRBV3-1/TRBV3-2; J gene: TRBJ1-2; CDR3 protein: CASSQVLGGAGGYTF; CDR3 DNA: TGTGCCAGCAGCCAAGTGTTAGGGGGCGCGGGGGGCTACACCTTC
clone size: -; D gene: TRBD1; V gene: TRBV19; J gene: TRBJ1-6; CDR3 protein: CASSIGTVSYNSPLHF; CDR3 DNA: TGTGCCAGTAGTATCGGGACAGTCTCCTATAATTCACCCCTCCACTTT
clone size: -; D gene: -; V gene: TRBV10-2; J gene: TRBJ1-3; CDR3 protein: CASSDRGSSGNTIYF; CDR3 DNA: TGCGCCAGCAGTGATCGGGGAAGCTCTGGAAACACCATATATTTT
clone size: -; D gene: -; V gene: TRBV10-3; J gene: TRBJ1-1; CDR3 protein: CAISESKTVNTEAFF; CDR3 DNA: TGTGCCATCAGTGAGTCTAAGACAGTGAACACTGAAGCTTTCTTT
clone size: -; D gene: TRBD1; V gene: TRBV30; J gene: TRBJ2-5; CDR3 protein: CAWSLQTGGQETQYF; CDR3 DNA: TGTGCCTGGAGTCTTCAGACAGGGGGGCAAGAGACCCAGTACTTC
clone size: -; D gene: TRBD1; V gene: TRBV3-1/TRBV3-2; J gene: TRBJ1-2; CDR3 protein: CASSQGGGAGGNYGYTF; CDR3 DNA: TGTGCCAGCAGCCAAGGTGGAGGGGCAGGGGGAAACTATGGCTACACCTTC
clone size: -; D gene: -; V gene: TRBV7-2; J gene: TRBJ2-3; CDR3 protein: CASSPLGTRLADTQYF; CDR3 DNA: TGTGCCAGCAGCCCGTTGGGGACAAGGCTCGCAGATACGCAGTATTTT
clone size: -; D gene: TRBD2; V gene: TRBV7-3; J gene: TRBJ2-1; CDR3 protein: CASSLTSGSTGEQFF; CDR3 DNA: TGTGCCAGCAGCTTAACTAGCGGGAGCACCGGTGAGCAGTTCTTC
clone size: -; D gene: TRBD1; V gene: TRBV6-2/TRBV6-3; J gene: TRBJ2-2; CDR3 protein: CASSLTGGDTGELFF; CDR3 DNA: TGTGCCAGCAGCCTCACAGGGGGAGACACCGGGGAGCTGTTTTTT
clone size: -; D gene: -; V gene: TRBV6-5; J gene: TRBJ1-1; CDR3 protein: CASSYFRATNTEAFF; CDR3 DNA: TGTGCCAGCAGTTACTTCAGGGCCACGAACACTGAAGCTTTCTTT
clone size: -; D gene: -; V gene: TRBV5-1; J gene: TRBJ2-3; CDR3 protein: CASSPTSPFTDTQYF; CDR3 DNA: TGCGCCAGCAGCCCCACTAGCCCCTTCACAGATACGCAGTATTTT
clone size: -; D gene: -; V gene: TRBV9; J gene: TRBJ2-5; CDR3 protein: CASSVGGGAGETQYF; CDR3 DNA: TGTGCCAGCAGCGTAGGAGGGGGGGCAGGGGAGACCCAGTACTTC
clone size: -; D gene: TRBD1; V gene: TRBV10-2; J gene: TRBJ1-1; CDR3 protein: CASSEAFGRDRGTEAFF; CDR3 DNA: TGCGCCAGCAGTGAAGCTTTTGGGAGGGACAGGGGAACTGAAGCTTTCTTT
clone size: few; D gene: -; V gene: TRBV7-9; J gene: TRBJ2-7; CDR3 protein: CASSLPGAYEQYF; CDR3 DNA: TGTGCCAGCAGCTTACCAGGGGCCTACGAGCAGTACTTC
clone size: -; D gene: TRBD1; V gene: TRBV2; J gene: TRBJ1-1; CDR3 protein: CASRPGGTEAFF; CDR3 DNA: TGTGCCAGCAGGCCAGGGGGGACTGAAGCTTTCTTT
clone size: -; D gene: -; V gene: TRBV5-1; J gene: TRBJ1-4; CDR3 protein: CASSLVVQGGTEKLFF; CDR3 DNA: TGCGCCAGCAGCTTGGTAGTCCAGGGAGGGACGGAAAAACTGTTTTTT
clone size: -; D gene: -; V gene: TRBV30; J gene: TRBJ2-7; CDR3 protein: CAWSGGGEQYF; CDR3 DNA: TGTGCCTGGAGTGGGGGAGGCGAGCAGTACTTC
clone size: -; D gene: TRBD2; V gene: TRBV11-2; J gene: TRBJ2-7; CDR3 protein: CASSLGLAGPYEQYF; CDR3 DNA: TGTGCCAGCAGCTTAGGGCTAGCGGGACCCTACGAGCAGTACTTC